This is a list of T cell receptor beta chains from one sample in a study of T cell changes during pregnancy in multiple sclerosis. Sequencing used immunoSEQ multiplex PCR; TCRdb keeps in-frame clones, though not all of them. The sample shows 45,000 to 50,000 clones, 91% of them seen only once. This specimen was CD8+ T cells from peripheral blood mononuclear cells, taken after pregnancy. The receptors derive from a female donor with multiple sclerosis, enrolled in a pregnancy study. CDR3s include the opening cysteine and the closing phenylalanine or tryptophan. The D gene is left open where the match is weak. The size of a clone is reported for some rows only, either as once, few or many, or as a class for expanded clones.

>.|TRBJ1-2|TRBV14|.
TGTGCCAGCAGCCAATTCAAAACAGGAAGACCGGACTATGGCTACACCTTC
CASSQFKTGRPDYGYTF
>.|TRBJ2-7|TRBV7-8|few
TGTGCCAGCAGCAAAAACCGGGTCCTCTACGAGCAGTACTTC
CASSKNRVLYEQYF
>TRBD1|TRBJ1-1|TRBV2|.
TGTGCCAGCAAGTGGTCGGGACAGCTGATCATGAACACTGAAGCTTTCTTT
CASKWSGQLIMNTEAFF
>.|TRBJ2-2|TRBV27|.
TGTGCCAGCCCGAAAAACGATAGCGAGTTTTGTTTCCGGGAGCTGTTTTTT
CASPKNDSEFCFRELFF
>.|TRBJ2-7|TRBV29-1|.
TGCAGCGTTGCCAGGGACTACGAGCAGTACTTC
CSVARDYEQYF
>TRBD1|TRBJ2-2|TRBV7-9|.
TGTGCCAGCAGCTCAACCGGGACAGTTAACACCGGGGAGCTGTTTTTT
CASSSTGTVNTGELFF
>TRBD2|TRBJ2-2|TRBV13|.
TGTGCCAGCAGCTTAGCCCTAGCGGGGGGAACCGGGGAGCTGTTTTTT
CASSLALAGGTGELFF
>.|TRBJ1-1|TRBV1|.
TGCACCAGCAGCCAAGATGGGGGGAGTACTGAAGCTTTCTTT
CTSSQDGGSTEAFF
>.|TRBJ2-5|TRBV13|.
TGTGCCAGCAGCGAGACACCTAACGAAGAGACCCAGTACTTC
CASSETPNEETQYF
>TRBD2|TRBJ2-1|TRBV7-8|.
TGTGCCAGCAGCTTAGCGCTTGGACTAGAGTTCGATGAGCAGTTCTTC
CASSLALGLEFDEQFF
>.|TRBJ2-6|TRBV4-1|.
TGCGCCAGCAGCCCAGGGACACTTCGCTCTGGGGCCAACGTCCTGACTTTC
CASSPGTLRSGANVLTF
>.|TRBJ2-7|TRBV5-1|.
TGCGCCAGCGGACAACCAGGGGAGACCTACGAGCAGTACTTC
CASGQPGETYEQYF
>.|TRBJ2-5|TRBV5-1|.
TGCGCCAGCAGCTTGGCCTCCGGGAGTGGGGAGACCCAGTACTTC
CASSLASGSGETQYF
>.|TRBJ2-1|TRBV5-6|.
TGTGCCAGCAGCTTGGAACATAACAATGAGCAGTTCTTC
CASSLEHNNEQFF
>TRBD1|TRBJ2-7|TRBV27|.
TGTGCCAGCAGTTTCGTCCCGACAGGGCTACAAGCCTACGAGCAGTACTTC
CASSFVPTGLQAYEQYF
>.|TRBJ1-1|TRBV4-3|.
TGCGCCAGCCAACCGGACAGCCTCTTGAACACTGAAGCTTTCTTT
CASQPDSLLNTEAFF
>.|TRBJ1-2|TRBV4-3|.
TGCGCCAGCAGCCAAGATAGACAGGCGGGCTATGGCTACACCTTC
CASSQDRQAGYGYTF
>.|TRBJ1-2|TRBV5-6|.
TGTGCCAGCAGCCCCCAGCGAGCCGCGGGCTATGGCTACACCTTC
CASSPQRAAGYGYTF
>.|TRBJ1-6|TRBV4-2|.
TGTGCCAGCAGCCAAGAGGGGGGGCGCTCCTATAATTCACCCCTCCACTTT
CASSQEGGRSYNSPLHF
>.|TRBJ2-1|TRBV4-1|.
TGCGCCAGCAGCCAAGAGGGGTCAGGCGGGAATGAGCAGTTCTTC
CASSQEGSGGNEQFF
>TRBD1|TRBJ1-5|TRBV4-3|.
TGCGCCAGCAGCCAAGATCGGAAGGACAGGGGTACCGGGGATCAGCCCCAGCATTTT
CASSQDRKDRGTGDQPQHF
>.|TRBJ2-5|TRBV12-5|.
TGTGCTAGTGGTTTAGGGGCGACGTTGCAAGAGACCCAGTACTTC
CASGLGATLQETQYF
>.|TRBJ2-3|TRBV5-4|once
TGTGCCAGCAGCTGGACAAACACAGATACGCAGTATTTT
CASSWTNTDTQYF
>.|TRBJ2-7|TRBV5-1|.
TGCGCCAGCAGCTTGGTGCCCGGGTTACCCTACGAGCAGTACTTC
CASSLVPGLPYEQYF
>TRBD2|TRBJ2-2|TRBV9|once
TGTGCCAGCAGCGTAGGCTTCCTTACTAGCGGGAGAACCGGGGAGCTGTTTTTT
CASSVGFLTSGRTGELFF
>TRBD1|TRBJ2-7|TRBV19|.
TGTGCCAGTACCCCTGAAACAGGGGACCCCTACGAGCAGTACTTC
CASTPETGDPYEQYF
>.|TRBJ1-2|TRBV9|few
TGTGCCAGCAGCGTAGGCGGAGGTACATATGGCTACACCTTC
CASSVGGGTYGYTF
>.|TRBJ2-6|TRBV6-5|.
TGTGCCAGCAGTTACCTTAGTGGTGGGGCCAACGTCCTGACTTTC
CASSYLSGGANVLTF
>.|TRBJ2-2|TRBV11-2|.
TGTGCCAGTAACCTAGGCACCGGGGAGCTGTTTTTT
CASNLGTGELFF